This T cell receptor (beta chain) was profiled in a study of control samples from healthy donors and cancer patients. CDR3 size: 15 residues. Germline loops: CDR1 LGHNA, CDR2 YSLEER. Trimming shortened V by 1 base and J by 2 bases, and 11 bases separated the two germline ends. Assay: immunoSEQ multiplex PCR; the TCRdb copy retains only in-frame clones and omits some. The repertoire holds about 150,000 clones, with 94% as singletons. This clone is a singleton in its sample. The chain couples TRBV4-3 to TRBJ1-2; D unclear. The sequence came from a woman aged 40 to 50 in good health. The sequenced material came from blood. The CDR3 region has the DNA TGCGCCAGCAGCCAAGTAGACAATGAGAACTATGGCTACACCTTC. Translated, it gives CASSQVDNENYGYTF.